One T cell receptor beta chain is described in this entry. Its antigen is currently unknown. The sample comes from a study of T-cell memory formation after mild COVID-19. Study-level results: Contracting clones localized mainly to CM and EM when CD4+ and mainly to EMRA when CD8+. Later expanders leaned toward CD4+, whereas clones contracting from day 15 to 85 were balanced CD4/CD8.

The length of the CDR3 is 12 residues. Trimming took 5 bases from V and 5 from J, leaving 6 bases between them. The V gene's germline CDR1 is KGHDR and CDR2 SFDVKD. Each CDR3 protein is one row after TCRdb ran MiXCR on the 5' RACE reads. The data hold about 540,000 distinct CDR3 sequences, with around 21% observed a single time. The sample was PBMCs or a T cell subset sorted from them (not recorded which). This receptor was taken from an adult woman who had mild COVID-19 (a few samples of this study predate the infection). Cell type and time point are not known. The rearrangement uses TRBV24-1 and TRBJ2-1; D uncertain. Here the CDR3 reads CATSVYDNEQFF. CDR3 nucleotides: TGTGCCACCAGTGTCTACGACAATGAGCAGTTCTTC.